This entry features one T cell receptor beta chain sequence. No antigen is known for it. The data belong to a study of cytomegalovirus exposure and HLA in healthy donors. Study-level points and caveats: A list of 164 TCR beta chains associated with cytomegalovirus was given. Looking again later, the authors saw that most CMV-associated TCR beta chains seemed HLA-restricted. When analyzed later, the rates of TCR association showed variation by HLA locus, with DRB1 the most and HLA-C the fewest.

Everyone who donated was a healthy bone marrow donor. A multiplex PCR was run with 60 Vbeta primers and 13 Jbeta primers. TCRdb's copy holds only in-frame clones and misses some; the assay was immunoSEQ multiplex PCR. The table lists about 88,000 clones, about two thirds of them singletons. From germline, CDR1 is KGHSH and CDR2 LQKENI. The CDR3 covers 14 residues. The V end lost 3 bases, the J end lost 0 bases, and 9 bases lay between the germline ends. The TCR originated in a man between 45 and 60 years old in good health and CMV-seronegative. The sequencing input was PBMCs. The chain is built from TRBV18 and TRBJ2-7; D remains unclear. CDR3 in DNA: TGTGCCAGCTCACCGGCTTATAACTCCTACGAGCAGTACTTC. This codes for CASSPAYNSYEQYF.